This entry lists 28 T cell receptor beta chains sequenced from one sample in a study of T cells in tumors after PD-1 blockade. Here immunoSEQ multiplex PCR was the method, and the copy in TCRdb shows in-frame clones only, minus some. The table shows more than 45,000 clones, with under 85% occurring only once. This specimen consisted of PBMCs, obtained before anti-PD-1 therapy. The source is a human donor with advanced basal cell or squamous cell carcinoma (not recorded which).

J is TRBJ2-3 and V is TRBV5-1; 9 positions agree with TRBD2. The CDR3 length is 16 residues. Germline V lookup: CDR1 SGHRS, CDR2 YFSETQ. The V gene end was trimmed by 0 bases and the J gene end by 1 base; junction bases not matched to a gene: 3. The CDR3 DNA reads TGCGCCAGCAGCTTGGCGGAGCGGGGGGGCACAGATACGCAGTATTTT. It translates to CASSLAERGGTDTQYF.

The chain combines TRBV4-2 with TRBJ2-7; 7 nucleotides agree with TRBD2. Trimming took 1 base from V and 3 from J; bases not matched to a gene: 12. The CDR3 consists of 17 residues. The germline CDR1 and CDR2 sequences are LGHNA and YNFKEQ. CDR3 residues: CASSQGEGGVNFYEQYF. The CDR3 region has the DNA TGTGCCAGCAGCCAAGGGGAGGGAGGGGTAAATTTCTACGAGCAGTACTTC.

The J gene is TRBJ2-7, the V gene TRBV11-3; 8 bases agree with TRBD2. Germline CDR1 reads SGHNT; CDR2 reads YENEEA. With V trimmed by 5 bases and J by 0 bases, 6 bases remained unmatched. The CDR3 runs to 15 residues. CDR3 residues: CASSPVAGSSYEQYF. CDR3 in DNA: TGTGCCAGCAGCCCCGTAGCGGGGAGCTCCTACGAGCAGTACTTC.

The J gene is TRBJ2-1, the V gene TRBV6-1; D is ambiguous. This CDR3 is 11 amino acids long. V shed 2 bases and J shed 9 bases, with 5 bases lying between them. Germline lookup yields CDR1 MNHNS and CDR2 SASEGT. This CDR3 reads CASSEYAEQFF. CDR3 DNA sequence: TGTGCCAGCAGTGAATATGCTGAGCAGTTCTTC.

The chain joins TRBV7-8 to TRBJ2-4; the match to TRBD1 covers 8 bases. Unmatched junction bases numbered 4, after V lost 1 base and J lost 8 bases. The CDR3 spans 14 residues. Germline V gene sequence: CDR1 SGHVS, CDR2 FQNEAQ. This chain's CDR3 is CASSLERQGHIQYF. CDR3 DNA: TGTGCCAGCAGCTTAGAAAGACAGGGGCACATTCAGTACTTC.

The V call is TRBV27, the J call TRBJ2-1; 7 bases align to TRBD2. CDR1 is MNHEY, CDR2 SMNVEV, per germline (reference sequence). With V trimmed by 4 bases and J by 3 bases, 6 bases remained unmatched. The CDR3 has 15 amino acids. The CDR3 DNA reads as TGTGCCAGCAGTTCCTCTAGCGGCCTCTACAATGAGCAGTTCTTC. Translated, it gives CASSSSSGLYNEQFF.

This chain links TRBV10-3 with TRBJ2-5; 8 bases line up with TRBD1. J lost 3 bases, V lost 2 bases, and 2 bases had no gene match. CDR3 length: 14 residues. In germline, CDR1 is ENHRY, CDR2 SYGVKD. CDR3 sequence (DNA): TGTGCCATCAGTGAGACAGGGGGAGAAGAGACCCAGTACTTC. Residues: CAISETGGEETQYF.

In DNA form, the CDR3 reads TGCGCCAGCAGCATAGACAGTTACGAGCAGTACTTC. Its protein is CASSIDSYEQYF. This chain links TRBV5-1 with TRBJ2-7; D may be TRBD1 (5 bases). The CDR3 is 12 residues long. Looked up from germline, CDR1 is SGHRS and CDR2 is YFSETQ. The germline V and J ends were trimmed by 4 bases and 4 bases, with 9 bases remaining between them.

The CDR3 protein is CSVGPSTDTQYF. In nucleotides, the CDR3 is TGCAGCGTTGGACCCAGCACAGATACGCAGTATTTT. V and J are TRBV29-1 and TRBJ2-3, with no clear D. The CDR3 spans 12 residues. Germline V CDR1 and CDR2: SQVTM, ANQGSEA. Trimming left V 4 bases short and J 0 bases short, with 5 bases between.

The chain couples TRBV5-1 to TRBJ2-7; D remains unclear. V lost 0 bases, J lost 5 bases, and 12 bases lay in between. This CDR3 is built from 14 residues. Germline V gene sequence: CDR1 SGHRS, CDR2 YFSETQ. The CDR3 DNA is TGCGCCAGCAGCTTGGTGCCTCTATCGAACGAGCAGTACTTC. This translates into CASSLVPLSNEQYF.

The genes are TRBV19 and TRBJ1-1; TRBD1 is a possible D gene (6 bases). The ends were cut back, 3 bases at V and 4 bases at J, with 6 bases in the middle. The CDR3 sequence is 12 residues long. CDR1 is LNHDA, CDR2 SQIVND, per germline (reference sequence). DNA for the CDR3: TGTGCCAGTAGTATCAGGGGCACTGAAGCTTTCTTT. It translates to CASSIRGTEAFF.

J is TRBJ1-6 and V is TRBV6-5; a possible D gene is TRBD1 (6 bases). CDR1 and CDR2 from the germline V gene are MNHEY and SVGAGI. Trimming pared 9 bases from V and 8 bases from J, leaving 20 bases between. The CDR3 runs to 15 residues. The DNA of the CDR3 is TGTGCCAGTATCCTCGCGGGGGGGCTAGATTCACCCCTCCACTTT. It is translated as CASILAGGLDSPLHF.

The chain combines TRBV11-3 with TRBJ1-1; D remains ambiguous. CDR3 length equals 11 residues. The germline V gene has CDR1 SGHNT and CDR2 YENEEA. V was pared by 0 bases and J by 11 bases, with 7 bases between. CDR3 amino acids: CASSLEGTAFF. CDR3 sequence (DNA): TGTGCCAGCAGCTTAGAGGGAACGGCTTTCTTT. Looking up the rest from reference TRBV11-3 and TRBJ1-1 gives the full variable domain: EAGVVQSPRYKIIEKKQPVAFWCNPISGHNTLYWYLQNLGQGPELLIRYENEEAVDDSQLPKDRFSAERLKGVDSTLKIQPAELGDSAVYLCASSLEGTAFFGQGTRLTVV.

V is TRBV28 and J is TRBJ2-5; the match to TRBD2 covers 11 bases. The V gene end was trimmed by 6 bases and the J gene end by 7 bases; junction bases not matched to a gene: 10. The germline V gene encodes CDR1 MDHEN and CDR2 SYDVKM. The CDR3 runs to 15 residues. The CDR3 sequence: CASRSGLAALRTQYF. CDR3 nucleotide sequence: TGTGCCAGCAGGTCGGGACTAGCGGCCCTCCGGACCCAGTACTTC.

The genes are TRBV18 and TRBJ1-5, with D possibly being TRBD1 (5 bases). The germline V gene has CDR1 KGHSH and CDR2 LQKENI. CDR3 size: 15 residues. V was clipped by 5 bases and J by 2 bases, with 13 bases between them. The CDR3 is CASSAGTGGNQPQHF. Here the CDR3 DNA reads TGTGCCAGCTCAGCGGGGACGGGGGGCAATCAGCCCCAGCATTTT.

This clone was detected only once. J is TRBJ2-5 and V is TRBV5-4; TRBD2 is a possible D gene (6 bases). Trimming pared 5 bases from V and 4 bases from J, leaving 15 bases between. This CDR3 spans 14 amino acids. The V gene's germline CDR1 is SGHNT and CDR2 YYREEE (reference sequence). CDR3: CASSVEGELETQYF. CDR3 bases: TGTGCCAGCAGTGTGGAGGGCGAGTTAGAGACCCAGTACTTC.

The genes are TRBV29-1 and TRBJ2-7; D possibly corresponds to TRBD1 (5 bases). The germline V gene has CDR1 SQVTM and CDR2 ANQGSEA. CDR3 length equals 10 residues. Trimming took off 7 bases at V and 6 bases at J, with 10 bases between the two ends. The DNA of the CDR3 is TGCAGCGCAAGACAGTTCGAGCAGTACTTC. It encodes CSARQFEQYF.

V is TRBV7-2 and J is TRBJ1-2, with 8 nucleotides matching TRBD1. V shed 5 bases and J 7 bases; nucleotides not matched to a gene: 9. The CDR3 spans 14 residues. Germline V gene lookup returns CDR1 SGHTA and CDR2 FQGNSA. The CDR3, as DNA: TGTGCCAGCAGCCGGCTGACAGGGGTGGGTGGCTACACCTTC. Amino acids: CASSRLTGVGGYTF.

The CDR3 nucleotides are TGTGCCACCAGTCGCCGGGACAGGGGGGAGACCCAGTACTTC. It is translated as CATSRRDRGETQYF. The rearrangement links TRBV24-1 to TRBJ2-5, with 11 bases that match TRBD1. In germline, CDR1 is KGHDR, CDR2 SFDVKD. The CDR3 is 14 residues long. The V gene end was trimmed by 6 bases and the J gene end by 5 bases; junction bases not matched to a gene: 4.

The V gene is TRBV11-3, the J gene TRBJ2-1, with D maybe TRBD1 (5 bases). Germline V gene lookup returns CDR1 SGHNT and CDR2 YENEEA. There are 15 residues in the CDR3. The ends were cut back, 5 bases at V and 10 bases at J, with 21 bases in the middle. The CDR3 sequence is CASSVGPISVGEQFF. DNA of the CDR3: TGTGCCAGCAGCGTGGGGCCGATCTCGGTGGGCGAGCAGTTCTTC.

The chain recombines TRBV5-1 with TRBJ1-4; D remains ambiguous. The CDR3 totals 16 residues. Deletions cut 1 base from V and 1 base from J, with 11 bases between. Germline CDR1 SGHRS, CDR2 YFSETQ. The CDR3 protein is CASSLREIGTNEKLFF. Written as DNA, the CDR3 is TGCGCCAGCAGCTTGAGGGAGATTGGAACTAATGAAAAACTGTTTTTT.

The chain links TRBV5-6 to TRBJ1-2, with D maybe TRBD1 (5 bases). The CDR3 covers 14 residues. Per the germline V gene, CDR1 is SGHDT and CDR2 is YYEEEE. V was clipped by 4 bases and J by 6 bases, with 16 bases between them. The CDR3 region is CASSRDSGTHGYTF. The CDR3 DNA is TGTGCCAGCAGCCGCGATTCCGGGACGCATGGCTACACCTTC.

V and J are TRBV14 and TRBJ1-2; D is unresolved. Germline loops: CDR1 SGHDN, CDR2 FVKESK. Trimming left V 1 base short and J 7 bases short, with 10 bases between. The CDR3 covers 13 residues. CDR3 amino acids: CASSQVWAGGYTF. CDR3 bases: TGTGCCAGCAGCCAAGTATGGGCGGGTGGCTACACCTTC.

As concerns this clone: This sample also contains other DNA sequences that code for the same CDR3. The chain has TRBV25-1 and TRBJ2-1; D uncertain. The CDR3 loop spans 13 amino acids. Germline values: CDR1 MGHDK, CDR2 SYGVNS. Between the trimmed V and J ends, which lost 6 bases and 0 bases, there was a span of 6 bases. CDR3 coding DNA: TGTGCCAGCAGGGGCAGCTCCTACAATGAGCAGTTCTTC. It yields the protein CASRGSSYNEQFF.

The V call is TRBV5-1, the J call TRBJ2-7, with 13 nucleotides matching TRBD2. In germline, CDR1 is SGHRS, CDR2 YFSETQ. Losses at the gene ends were 6 bases for V and 1 base for J; bases not matched to a gene: 10. This CDR3 has 17 residues. CDR3 in DNA: TGCGCCAGCACCAGGACTAGCGGGGGAATGCTTTCCTACGAGCAGTACTTC. Protein: CASTRTSGGMLSYEQYF.

This chain connects TRBV19 to TRBJ1-1; possible D gene TRBD1, 5 bases. Germline V CDR1 and CDR2: LNHDA, SQIVND (reference sequence). CDR3 size: 15 residues. V was shortened by 3 bases and J by 4 bases, with 15 bases between the two germline ends. The CDR3 region is CASSMTGLPLTEAFF. The CDR3 nucleotides read TGTGCCAGTAGTATGACGGGGCTGCCCCTCACTGAAGCTTTCTTT. Full variable domain (rest looked up from reference TRBV19 and TRBJ1-1): DGGITQSPKYLFRKEGQNVTLSCEQNLNHDAMYWYRQDPGQGLRLIYYSQIVNDFQKGDIAEGYSVSREKKESFPLTVTSAQKNPTAFYLCASSMTGLPLTEAFFGQGTRLTVV.

The chain uses TRBV20-1 and TRBJ1-1; D is unclear. V lost 3 bases to trimming and J lost 7 bases, with 6 bases between them. This CDR3 is built from 10 residues. Looked up from germline, CDR1 is DFQATT and CDR2 is SNEGSKA (reference sequence). CDR3 region: CSARVSEAFF. In DNA, the CDR3 is TGCAGTGCTAGGGTTAGTGAAGCTTTCTTT.

The chain links TRBV29-1 to TRBJ2-1; 9 bases line up with TRBD2. The CDR3 contains 13 residues. Germline V gives CDR1 SQVTM, CDR2 ANQGSEA. Trimming cost V 8 bases and J 2 bases; bases outside gene matches: 4. In DNA, the CDR3 is TGCAGCTCCGAGCGGGGGGCCTACAATGAGCAGTTCTTC. Translation gives CSSERGAYNEQFF.